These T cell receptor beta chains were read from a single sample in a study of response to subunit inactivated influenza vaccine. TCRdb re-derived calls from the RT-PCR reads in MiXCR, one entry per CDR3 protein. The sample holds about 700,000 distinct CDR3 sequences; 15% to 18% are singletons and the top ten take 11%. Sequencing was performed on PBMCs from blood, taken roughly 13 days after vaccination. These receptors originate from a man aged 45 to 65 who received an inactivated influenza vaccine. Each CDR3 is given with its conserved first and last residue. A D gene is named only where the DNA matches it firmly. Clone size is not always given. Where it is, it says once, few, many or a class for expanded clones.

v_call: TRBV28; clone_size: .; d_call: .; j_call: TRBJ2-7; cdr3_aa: CASNTQNSYEQYF; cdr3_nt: TGTGCCAGCAACACACAGAATTCCTACGAGCAGTACTTC
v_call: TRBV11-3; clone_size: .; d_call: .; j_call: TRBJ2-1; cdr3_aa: CASSPSGDSDNEQFF; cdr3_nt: TGTGCCAGCAGCCCTTCGGGAGATTCCGACAATGAGCAGTTCTTC
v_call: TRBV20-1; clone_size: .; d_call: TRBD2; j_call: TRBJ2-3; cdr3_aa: CSARVPGRSMGTDTQYF; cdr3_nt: TGCAGTGCTAGAGTACCCGGGAGGTCGATGGGCACAGATACGCAGTATTTT
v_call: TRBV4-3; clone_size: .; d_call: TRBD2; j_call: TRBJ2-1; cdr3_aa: CASSHDTSGRARGSYNEQFF; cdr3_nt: TGCGCCAGCAGCCACGATACTAGCGGGAGGGCCCGAGGTTCCTACAATGAGCAGTTCTTC
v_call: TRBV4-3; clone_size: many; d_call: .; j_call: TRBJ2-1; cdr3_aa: CASSQSPGTRSYNEQFF; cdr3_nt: TGCGCCAGCAGCCAAAGCCCCGGGACACGCTCCTACAATGAGCAGTTCTTC
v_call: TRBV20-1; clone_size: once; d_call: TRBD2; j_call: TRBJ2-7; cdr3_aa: CSAGTGTKANEQYF; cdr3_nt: TGCAGTGCCGGTACCGGGACTAAAGCGAACGAGCAGTACTTC
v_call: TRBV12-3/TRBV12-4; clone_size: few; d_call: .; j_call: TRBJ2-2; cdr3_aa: CASSQGRLTGELFF; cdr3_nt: TGTGCCAGCAGTCAGGGACGTTTGACCGGGGAGCTGTTTTTT
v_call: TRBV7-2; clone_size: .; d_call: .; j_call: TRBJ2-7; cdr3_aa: CASSHPAPLDEQYF; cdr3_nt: TGTGCCAGCAGCCACCCGGCCCCACTTGACGAGCAGTACTTC
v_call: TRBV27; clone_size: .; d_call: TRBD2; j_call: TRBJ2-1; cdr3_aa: CASSPSTSGRLNEQFF; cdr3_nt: TGTGCCAGCAGTCCTTCGACTAGCGGGAGGCTAAATGAGCAGTTCTTC
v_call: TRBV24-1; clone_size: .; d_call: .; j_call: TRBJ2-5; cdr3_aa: CATSDRRQVEETQYF; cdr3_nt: TGTGCCACCAGTGATCGGAGACAGGTGGAAGAGACCCAGTACTTC
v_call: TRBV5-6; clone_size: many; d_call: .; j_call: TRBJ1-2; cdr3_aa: CASSFPVSNYGYTF; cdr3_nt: TGTGCCAGCAGCTTCCCGGTTTCTAACTATGGCTACACCTTC
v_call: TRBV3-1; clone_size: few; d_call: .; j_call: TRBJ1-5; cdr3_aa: CASSQAGQQFNSNQPQHF; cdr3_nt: TGTGCCAGCAGCCAAGCTGGACAGCAATTTAATAGCAATCAGCCCCAGCATTTT
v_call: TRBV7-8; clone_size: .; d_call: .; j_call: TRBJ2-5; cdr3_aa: CASSSTGPSALQETQYF; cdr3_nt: TGTGCCAGCAGCTCGACGGGTCCTAGCGCCCTACAAGAGACCCAGTACTTC
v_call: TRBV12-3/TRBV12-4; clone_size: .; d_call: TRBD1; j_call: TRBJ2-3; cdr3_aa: CASSRPGQETITDTQYF; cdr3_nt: TGTGCCAGCAGTCGCCCCGGACAGGAGACCATCACAGATACGCAGTATTTT
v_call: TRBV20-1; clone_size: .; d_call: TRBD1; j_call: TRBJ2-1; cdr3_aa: CSARDRSYNEQFF; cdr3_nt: TGCAGTGCGAGGGACAGGAGCTACAATGAGCAGTTCTTC
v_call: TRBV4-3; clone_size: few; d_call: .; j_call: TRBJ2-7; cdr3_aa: CASSQDSGGSPYEQYF; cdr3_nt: TGCGCCAGCAGCCAAGATTCCGGAGGATCCCCCTACGAGCAGTACTTC
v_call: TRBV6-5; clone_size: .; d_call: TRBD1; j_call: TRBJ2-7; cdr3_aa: CASSSWTGRNEQYF; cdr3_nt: TGTGCCAGCAGTTCCTGGACAGGTCGCAACGAGCAGTACTTC
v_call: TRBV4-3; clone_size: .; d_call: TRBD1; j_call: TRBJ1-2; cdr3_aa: CASSRGQGNAYGYTF; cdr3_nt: TGCGCCAGCAGCCGAGGACAGGGAAACGCATATGGCTACACCTTC
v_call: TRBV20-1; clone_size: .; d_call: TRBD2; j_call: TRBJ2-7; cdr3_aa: CSASSGTSNYEQYF; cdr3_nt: TGCAGTGCTAGTTCCGGGACTAGCAACTACGAGCAGTACTTC
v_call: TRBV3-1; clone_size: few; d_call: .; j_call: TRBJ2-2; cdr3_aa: CASSPGTSTGELFF; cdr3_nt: TGTGCCAGCAGCCCCGGGACGAGCACCGGGGAGCTGTTTTTT
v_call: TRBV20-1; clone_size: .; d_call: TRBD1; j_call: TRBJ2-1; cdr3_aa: CSAAGTGGNNEQFF; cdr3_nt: TGCAGTGCCGCCGGGACAGGGGGCAACAATGAGCAGTTCTTC
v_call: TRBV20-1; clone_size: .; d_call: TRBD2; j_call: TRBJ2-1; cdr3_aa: CSARDSQRGSSYNEQFF; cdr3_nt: TGCAGTGCTAGAGATTCCCAGCGGGGAAGCTCCTACAATGAGCAGTTCTTC
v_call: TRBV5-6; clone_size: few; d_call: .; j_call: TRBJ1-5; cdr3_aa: CASSSMNRGYNQPQHF; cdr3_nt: TGTGCCAGCAGCTCTATGAACCGGGGGTACAATCAGCCCCAGCATTTT
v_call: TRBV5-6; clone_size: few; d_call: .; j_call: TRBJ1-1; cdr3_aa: CASTRKTGNTEAFF; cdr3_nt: TGTGCCAGCACCAGAAAGACAGGAAACACTGAAGCTTTCTTT
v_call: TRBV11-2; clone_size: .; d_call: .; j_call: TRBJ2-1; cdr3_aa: CASSLASLQFF; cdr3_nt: TGTGCCAGCAGCTTAGCTAGCCTACAGTTCTTC
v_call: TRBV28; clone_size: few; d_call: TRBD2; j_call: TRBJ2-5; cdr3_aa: CASSGLAGGPVQETQYF; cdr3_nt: TGTGCCAGCAGTGGACTAGCGGGAGGGCCAGTCCAAGAGACCCAGTACTTC
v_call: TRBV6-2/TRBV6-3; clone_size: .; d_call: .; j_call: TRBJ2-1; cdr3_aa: CASSGFGGSGYEQFF; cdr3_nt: TGTGCCAGCAGCGGTTTTGGGGGTTCGGGCTATGAGCAGTTCTTC
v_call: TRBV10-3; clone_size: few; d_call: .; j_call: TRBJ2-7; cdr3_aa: CAINTHETGGIYREQYF; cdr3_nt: TGTGCCATCAACACTCATGAAACAGGAGGCATATACAGAGAGCAGTACTTC
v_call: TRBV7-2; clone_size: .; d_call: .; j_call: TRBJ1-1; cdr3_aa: CASSYPTAATEAFF; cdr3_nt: TGTGCCAGCAGCTATCCCACAGCTGCTACTGAAGCTTTCTTT
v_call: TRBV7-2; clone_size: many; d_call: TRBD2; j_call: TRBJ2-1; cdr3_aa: CASSPLAGVKNEQFF; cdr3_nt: TGTGCCAGCAGTCCTCTAGCGGGGGTGAAAAATGAGCAGTTCTTC
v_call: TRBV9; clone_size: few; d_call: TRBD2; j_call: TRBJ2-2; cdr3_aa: CASSRTSGGPNTGELFF; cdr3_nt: TGTGCCAGCAGCAGGACTAGCGGGGGTCCGAACACCGGGGAGCTGTTTTTT
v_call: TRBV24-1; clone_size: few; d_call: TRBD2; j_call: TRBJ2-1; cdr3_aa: CATSDRPGTSLQFF; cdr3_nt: TGTGCCACCAGTGATCGGCCAGGGACTAGCCTCCAATTCTTC
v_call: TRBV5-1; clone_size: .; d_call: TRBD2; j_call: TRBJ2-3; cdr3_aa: CASSRTSGRASTQYF; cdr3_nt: TGCGCCAGCAGTAGGACTAGCGGGAGGGCCTCTACGCAGTATTTT
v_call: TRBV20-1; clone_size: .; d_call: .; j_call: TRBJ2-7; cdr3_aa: CSARGDAPTGEQYF; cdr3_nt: TGCAGTGCTAGAGGGGATGCACCAACTGGTGAGCAGTACTTC
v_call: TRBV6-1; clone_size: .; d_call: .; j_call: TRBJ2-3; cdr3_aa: CASSMGGVGTDTQYF; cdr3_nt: TGTGCCAGCAGTATGGGGGGAGTGGGCACAGATACGCAGTATTTT
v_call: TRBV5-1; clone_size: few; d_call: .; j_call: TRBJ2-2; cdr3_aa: CASGPLPGELFF; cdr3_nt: TGCGCCAGCGGACCCCTCCCCGGGGAGCTGTTTTTT
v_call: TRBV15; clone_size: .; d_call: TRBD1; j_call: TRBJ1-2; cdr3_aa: CATSSEGAGYGYTF; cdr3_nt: TGTGCCACCAGCAGTGAGGGGGCTGGCTATGGCTACACCTTC
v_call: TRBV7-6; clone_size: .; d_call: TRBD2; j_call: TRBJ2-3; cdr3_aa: CASSLGGLAGGPDTQYF; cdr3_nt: TGTGCCAGCAGCTTGGGCGGACTAGCGGGGGGGCCTGATACGCAGTATTTT
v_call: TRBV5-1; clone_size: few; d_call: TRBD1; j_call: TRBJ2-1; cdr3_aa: CASSTDRFYNEQFF; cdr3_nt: TGCGCCAGCAGCACGGACAGGTTCTACAATGAGCAGTTCTTC
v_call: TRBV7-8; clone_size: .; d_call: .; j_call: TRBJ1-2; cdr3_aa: CASSPRPVPRTF; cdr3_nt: TGTGCCAGCAGCCCCCGTCCCGTCCCCCGCACCTTC
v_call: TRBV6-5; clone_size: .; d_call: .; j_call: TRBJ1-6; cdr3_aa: CASSYMPPGRNSPLHF; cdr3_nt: TGTGCCAGCAGTTACATGCCCCCAGGGAGGAATTCACCCCTCCACTTT
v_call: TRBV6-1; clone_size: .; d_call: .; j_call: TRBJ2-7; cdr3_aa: CASTGRWSYEQYF; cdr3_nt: TGTGCCAGCACCGGCCGGTGGTCCTACGAGCAGTACTTC
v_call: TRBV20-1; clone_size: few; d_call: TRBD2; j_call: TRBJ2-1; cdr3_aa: CSASGRLYEQFF; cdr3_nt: TGCAGTGCTAGCGGGAGGTTGTATGAGCAGTTCTTC
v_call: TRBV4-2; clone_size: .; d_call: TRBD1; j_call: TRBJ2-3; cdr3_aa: CASSQDDRGRVRSSTDTQYF; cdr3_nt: TGTGCCAGCAGCCAAGACGACAGGGGCCGAGTCCGATCAAGCACAGATACGCAGTATTTT
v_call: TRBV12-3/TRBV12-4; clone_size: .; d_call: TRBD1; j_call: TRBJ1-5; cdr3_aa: CASSTRGRGSNQPQHF; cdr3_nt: TGTGCCAGCAGTACAAGGGGCAGGGGGAGCAATCAGCCCCAGCATTTT
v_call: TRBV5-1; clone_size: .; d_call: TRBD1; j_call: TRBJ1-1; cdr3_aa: CASSASTGGEAFF; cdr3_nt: TGCGCCAGCAGCGCCTCGACAGGGGGTGAAGCTTTCTTT
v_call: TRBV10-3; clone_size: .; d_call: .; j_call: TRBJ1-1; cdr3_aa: CAISRELGTEAFF; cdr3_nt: TGTGCCATCTCCCGAGAACTCGGTACTGAAGCTTTCTTT
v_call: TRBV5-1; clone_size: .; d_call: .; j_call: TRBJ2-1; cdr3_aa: CASSLMRRGGNEQFF; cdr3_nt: TGCGCCAGCAGCTTGATGCGGCGGGGAGGCAATGAGCAGTTCTTC
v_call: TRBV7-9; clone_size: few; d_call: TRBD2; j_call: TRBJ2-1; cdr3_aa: CASEGLAGEDEQFF; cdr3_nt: TGTGCGAGCGAGGGACTAGCGGGAGAAGATGAGCAGTTCTTC